This is a list of T cell receptor beta chains from one sample in a study of blood T cells in healthy people across ages. TCRdb itself ran the 5' RACE reads through MiXCR, one entry per CDR3 protein. The data hold 910,000 or so distinct CDR3 sequences, with approximately 50% observed a single time. The sample taken for sequencing was blood. These receptors came from an older woman in good health. The CDR3 runs from the conserved cysteine through the conserved F or W. The order of the fields is V gene, J gene, D gene, clone size, CDR3 protein, CDR3 DNA. A D gene is named only where the DNA matches it firmly. Clone size, where shown, is once, few, many, or a class for clones that have expanded.

V: TRBV14; J: TRBJ2-4; D: TRBD2; size: NA; CDR3: CASSARDDVAGEQYF; DNA: TGTGCCAGCAGCGCCAGGGACGACGTTGCGGGAGAGCAGTACTTC
V: TRBV15; J: TRBJ2-1; D: NA; size: NA; CDR3: CATSRDRSTGRVGENEQFF; DNA: TGTGCCACCAGCAGAGATAGGTCGACAGGGAGGGTGGGAGAGAATGAGCAGTTCTTC
V: TRBV2; J: TRBJ2-1; D: TRBD2; size: NA; CDR3: CAGSGLLAGAYRNEQFF; DNA: TGTGCCGGCAGTGGATTGCTAGCGGGAGCTTATAGGAATGAGCAGTTCTTC
V: TRBV9; J: TRBJ2-5; D: TRBD2; size: NA; CDR3: CASSVAGGTYPETQYF; DNA: TGTGCCAGCAGCGTAGCGGGGGGTACCTATCCAGAGACCCAGTACTTC
V: TRBV12-3/TRBV12-4; J: TRBJ2-7; D: TRBD1; size: few; CDR3: CASSRDRVINNEQYF; DNA: TGTGCCAGCAGCCGGGACAGGGTAATTAACAATGAGCAGTACTTC
V: TRBV7-9; J: TRBJ2-4; D: TRBD2; size: NA; CDR3: CASSSDPLLADRKKEAQYF; DNA: TGTGCCAGCAGCTCCGACCCGTTACTAGCGGACCGAAAAAAAGAGGCCCAGTACTTC
V: TRBV20-1; J: TRBJ1-5; D: NA; size: NA; CDR3: CSARKQEGQPQHF; DNA: TGCAGCGCTAGGAAGCAGGAAGGTCAGCCCCAGCATTTT
V: TRBV11-2; J: TRBJ2-5; D: TRBD2; size: few; CDR3: CASSYGGGLGETQYF; DNA: TGTGCCAGCAGCTACGGCGGGGGGTTGGGAGAGACCCAGTACTTC
V: TRBV4-2; J: TRBJ2-7; D: NA; size: few; CDR3: CASSQVDGYEQYF; DNA: TGTGCCAGCAGCCAAGTGGATGGCTACGAGCAGTACTTC
V: TRBV20-1; J: TRBJ2-5; D: NA; size: few; CDR3: CSARDTARGGETQYF; DNA: TGCAGTGCTAGAGATACCGCCAGGGGGGGAGAGACCCAGTACTTC
V: TRBV10-2; J: TRBJ2-3; D: NA; size: once; CDR3: CASSESRRGDTQYF; DNA: TGCGCCAGCAGTGAGTCTCGGCGGGGCGATACGCAGTATTTT
V: TRBV12-3/TRBV12-4; J: TRBJ1-1; D: NA; size: NA; CDR3: CASSFDKGGTEAFF; DNA: TGTGCCAGCAGTTTCGACAAAGGCGGCACTGAAGCTTTCTTT
V: TRBV7-8; J: TRBJ2-7; D: NA; size: NA; CDR3: CASSALRARIYEQYF; DNA: TGTGCCAGCAGTGCCCTTCGGGCTAGAATATACGAGCAGTACTTC
V: TRBV4-1; J: TRBJ1-2; D: NA; size: NA; CDR3: CASSQAIFRGWNYGYTF; DNA: TGCGCCAGCAGCCAGGCCATCTTTCGGGGCTGGAACTATGGCTACACCTTC
V: TRBV20-1; J: TRBJ2-1; D: TRBD2; size: few; CDR3: CSALGLAGKSYNEQFF; DNA: TGCAGTGCTCTGGGACTAGCGGGTAAATCCTACAATGAGCAGTTCTTC
V: TRBV6-5; J: TRBJ1-4; D: NA; size: NA; CDR3: CASSYEGKLFF; DNA: TGTGCCAGCAGTTACGAGGGAAAACTGTTTTTT
V: TRBV7-9; J: TRBJ2-7; D: NA; size: NA; CDR3: CASSLVKQYEQYF; DNA: TGTGCCAGCAGCTTAGTAAAACAATACGAGCAGTACTTC
V: TRBV20-1; J: TRBJ2-5; D: TRBD2; size: NA; CDR3: CSARDRPMGLAVTRIQETQYF; DNA: TGCAGTGCTAGAGATAGGCCCATGGGGCTAGCGGTAACTCGAATTCAAGAGACTCAGTACTTC
V: TRBV7-2; J: TRBJ2-3; D: NA; size: NA; CDR3: CASSLGSASIADTQYF; DNA: TGTGCCAGCAGCTTAGGTTCGGCCTCGATCGCAGATACGCAGTATTTT
V: TRBV16; J: TRBJ2-1; D: TRBD2; size: NA; CDR3: CASSQFSSGHNEQFF; DNA: TGTGCCAGCAGCCAATTTTCTAGCGGGCACAATGAGCAGTTCTTC
V: TRBV2; J: TRBJ1-1; D: NA; size: NA; CDR3: CASRSTLNTEAFF; DNA: TGTGCCAGCAGGAGTACATTGAACACTGAAGCTTTCTTT
V: TRBV11-2; J: TRBJ1-2; D: NA; size: NA; CDR3: CASSLDQGLDGYTF; DNA: TGTGCCAGCAGCTTAGACCAGGGCTTGGATGGCTACACCTTC